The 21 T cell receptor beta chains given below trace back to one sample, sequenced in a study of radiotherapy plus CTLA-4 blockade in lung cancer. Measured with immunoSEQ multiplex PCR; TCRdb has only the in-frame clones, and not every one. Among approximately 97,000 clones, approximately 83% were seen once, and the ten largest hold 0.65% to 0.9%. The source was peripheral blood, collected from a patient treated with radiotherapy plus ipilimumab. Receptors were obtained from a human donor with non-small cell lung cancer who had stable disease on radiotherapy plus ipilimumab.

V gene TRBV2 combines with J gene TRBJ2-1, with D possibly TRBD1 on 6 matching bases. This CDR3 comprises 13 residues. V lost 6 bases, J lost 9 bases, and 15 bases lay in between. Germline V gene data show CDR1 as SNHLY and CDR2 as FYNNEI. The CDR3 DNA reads TGTGCCAGCAGAGTTGACAGGAGCGGTGAGCAGTTCTTC. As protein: CASRVDRSGEQFF.

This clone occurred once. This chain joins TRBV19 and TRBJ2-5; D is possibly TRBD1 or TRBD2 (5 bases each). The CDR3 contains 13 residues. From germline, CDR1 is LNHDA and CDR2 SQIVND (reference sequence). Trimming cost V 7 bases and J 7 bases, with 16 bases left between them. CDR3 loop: CASTGTSSGTQYF. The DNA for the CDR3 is TGTGCCAGTACCGGGACCTCCTCGGGGACCCAGTACTTC.

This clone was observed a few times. DNA of the CDR3: TGTGCCAGCAGCTTAACACCCGGGGAGCTGTTTTTT. Translated: CASSLTPGELFF. The rearrangement uses TRBV5-7 and TRBJ2-2; D remains unclear. TRBV5-7 is sorted into the ORF group, with uncertain function. There are 12 residues in the CDR3. V was trimmed by 2 bases and J by 6 bases, leaving 5 bases between them.

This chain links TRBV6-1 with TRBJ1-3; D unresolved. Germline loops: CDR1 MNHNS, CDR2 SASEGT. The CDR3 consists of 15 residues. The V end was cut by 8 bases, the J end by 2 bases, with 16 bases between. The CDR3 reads CASFSLGSTGNTIYF. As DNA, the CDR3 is TGTGCCAGCTTCTCCCTGGGGAGTACTGGAAACACCATATATTTT.

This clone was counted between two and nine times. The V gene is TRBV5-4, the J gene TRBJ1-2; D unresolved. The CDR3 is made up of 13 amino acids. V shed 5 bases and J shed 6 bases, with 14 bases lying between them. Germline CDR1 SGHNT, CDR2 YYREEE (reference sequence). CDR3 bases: TGTGCCAGCAGTGGCATCAACGTGGATGGCTACACCTTC. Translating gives CASSGINVDGYTF.

CDR3 nucleotides: TGTGCCAGCAGTAAATGGGGCGGGGGGGATGAAAAACTGTTTTTT. It encodes CASSKWGGGDEKLFF. V and J are TRBV27 and TRBJ1-4; a possible D gene is TRBD1 (5 bases). V dropped 5 bases and J dropped 6 bases, with 16 bases sitting between them. CDR1 is MNHEY, CDR2 SMNVEV, per germline (reference sequence). The CDR3 is 15 amino acids.

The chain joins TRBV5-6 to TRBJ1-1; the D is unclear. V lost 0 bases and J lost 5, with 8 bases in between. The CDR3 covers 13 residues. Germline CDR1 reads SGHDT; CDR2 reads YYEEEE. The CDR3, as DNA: TGTGCCAGCAGCTTGGTTGTGGGGACTGAAGCTTTCTTT. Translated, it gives CASSLVVGTEAFF. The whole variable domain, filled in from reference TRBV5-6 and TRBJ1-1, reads DAGVTQSPTHLIKTRGQQVTLRCSPKSGHDTVSWYQQALGQGPQFIFQYYEEEERQRGNFPDRFSGHQFPNYSSELNVNALLLGDSALYLCASSLVVGTEAFFGQGTRLTVV.

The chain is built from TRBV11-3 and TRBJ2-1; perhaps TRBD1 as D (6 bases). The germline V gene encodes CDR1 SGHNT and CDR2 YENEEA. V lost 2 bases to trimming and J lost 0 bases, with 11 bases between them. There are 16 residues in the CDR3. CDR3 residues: CASSLRSTGSYNEQFF. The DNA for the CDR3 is TGTGCCAGCAGCTTAAGATCGACAGGCTCCTACAATGAGCAGTTCTTC.

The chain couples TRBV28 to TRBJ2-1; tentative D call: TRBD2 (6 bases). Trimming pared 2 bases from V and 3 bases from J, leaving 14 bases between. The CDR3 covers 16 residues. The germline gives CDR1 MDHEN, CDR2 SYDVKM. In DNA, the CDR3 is TGTGCCAGCAGTTTACTAGGAGGAGGGGACTACAATGAGCAGTTCTTC. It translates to CASSLLGGGDYNEQFF. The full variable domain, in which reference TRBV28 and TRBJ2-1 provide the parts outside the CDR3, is DVKVTQSSRYLVKRTGEKVFLECVQDMDHENMFWYRQDPGLGLRLIYFSYDVKMKEKGDIPEGYSVSREKKERFSLILESASTNQTSMYLCASSLLGGGDYNEQFFGPGTRLTVL.

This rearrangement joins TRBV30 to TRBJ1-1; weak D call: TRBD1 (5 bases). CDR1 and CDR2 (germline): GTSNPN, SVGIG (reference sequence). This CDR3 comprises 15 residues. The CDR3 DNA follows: TGTGGAGGATATAAGGGACGGACCCTGAACACTGAAGCTTTCTTT. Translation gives CGGYKGRTLNTEAFF.

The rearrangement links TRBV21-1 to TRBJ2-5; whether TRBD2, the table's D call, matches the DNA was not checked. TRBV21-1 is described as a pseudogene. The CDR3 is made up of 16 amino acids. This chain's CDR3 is CASSKGRTGIQETQYF. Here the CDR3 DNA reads TGTGCCAGCAGCAAAGGTCGAACGGGTATCCAAGAGACCCAGTACTTC.

CDR3 in DNA: TGCGCCAGCAGCTCGGACTCGAACTCCTACAATGAGCAGTTCTTC. Translated: CASSSDSNSYNEQFF. The chain joins TRBV5-1 to TRBJ2-1, with a weak D call TRBD2 (5 bases). The ends were cut back, 3 bases at V and 0 bases at J, with 10 bases in the middle. The CDR3 has 15 residues. CDR1 SGHRS and CDR2 YFSETQ come from the germline V gene. Complete variable domain (other parts from reference TRBV5-1 and TRBJ2-1): KAGVTQTPRYLIKTRGQQVTLSCSPISGHRSVSWYQQTPGQGLQFLFEYFSETQRNKGNFPGRFSGRQFSNSRSEMNVSTLELGDSALYLCASSSDSNSYNEQFFGPGTRLTVL.

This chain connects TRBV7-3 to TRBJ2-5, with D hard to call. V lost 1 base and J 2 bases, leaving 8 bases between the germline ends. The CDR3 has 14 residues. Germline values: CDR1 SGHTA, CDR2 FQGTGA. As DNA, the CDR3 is TGTGCCAGCAGCTTAAGGGCTAATCAAGAGACCCAGTACTTC. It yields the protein CASSLRANQETQYF.

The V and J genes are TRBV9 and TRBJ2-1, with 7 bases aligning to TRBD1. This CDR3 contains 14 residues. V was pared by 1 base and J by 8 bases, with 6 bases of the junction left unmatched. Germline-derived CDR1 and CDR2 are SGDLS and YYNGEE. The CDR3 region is CASSVQGDRDEQFF. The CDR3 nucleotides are TGTGCCAGCAGCGTACAGGGGGACAGAGATGAGCAGTTCTTC.

CDR3 region: CASSEQGLPSYEQYF. The CDR3 DNA reads TGTGCCAGCAGCGAGCAGGGACTACCCTCCTACGAGCAGTACTTC. The chain is built from TRBV11-2 and TRBJ2-7, with 7 bases fitting TRBD2. After removal of 5 bases from V and 0 bases from J, the junction contained 7 bases not matched to a gene. The CDR3 covers 15 residues. CDR1 and CDR2 from the germline V gene are SGHAT and FQNNGV.

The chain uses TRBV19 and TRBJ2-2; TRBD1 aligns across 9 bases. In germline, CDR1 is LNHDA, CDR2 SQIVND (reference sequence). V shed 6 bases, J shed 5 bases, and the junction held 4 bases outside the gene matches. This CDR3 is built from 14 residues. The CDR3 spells CASRPDRGTGELFF. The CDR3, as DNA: TGTGCCAGTAGGCCGGACAGGGGTACCGGGGAGCTGTTTTTT.

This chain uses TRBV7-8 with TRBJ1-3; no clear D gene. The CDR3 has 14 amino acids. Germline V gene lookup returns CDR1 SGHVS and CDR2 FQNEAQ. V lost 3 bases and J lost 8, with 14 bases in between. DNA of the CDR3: TGTGCCAGCAGCTTTAGCGGGCTTTCGGACACCATATATTTT. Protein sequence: CASSFSGLSDTIYF.

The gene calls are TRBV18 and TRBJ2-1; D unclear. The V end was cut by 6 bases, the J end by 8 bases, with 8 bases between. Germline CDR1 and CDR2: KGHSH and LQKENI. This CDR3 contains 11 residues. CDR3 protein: CASSKQDEQFF. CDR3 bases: TGTGCCAGCTCCAAGCAGGATGAGCAGTTCTTC. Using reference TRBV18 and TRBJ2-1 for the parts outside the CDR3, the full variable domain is NAGVMQNPRHLVRRRGQEARLRCSPMKGHSHVYWYRQLPEEGLKFMVYLQKENIIDESGMPKERFSAEFPKEGPSILRIQQVVRGDSAAYFCASSKQDEQFFGPGTRLTVL.

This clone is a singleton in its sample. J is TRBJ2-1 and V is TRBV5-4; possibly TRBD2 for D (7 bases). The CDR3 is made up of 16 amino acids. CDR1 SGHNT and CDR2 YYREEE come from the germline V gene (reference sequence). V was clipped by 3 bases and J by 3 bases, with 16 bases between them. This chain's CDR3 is CASSYMGGALYNEQFF. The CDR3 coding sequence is TGTGCCAGCAGCTACATGGGGGGGGCCCTCTACAATGAGCAGTTCTTC.

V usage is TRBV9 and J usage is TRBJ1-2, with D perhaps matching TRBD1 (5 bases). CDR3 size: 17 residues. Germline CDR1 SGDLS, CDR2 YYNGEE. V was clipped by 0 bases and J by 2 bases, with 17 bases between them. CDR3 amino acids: CASSVGRGNSDNYGYTF. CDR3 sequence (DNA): TGTGCCAGCAGCGTAGGAAGGGGAAACTCTGACAACTATGGCTACACCTTC.

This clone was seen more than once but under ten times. The CDR3 region is CASSFQGAEPQHF. The DNA of the CDR3 is TGTGCCAGCAGCTTCCAGGGGGCAGAGCCCCAGCATTTT. The rearrangement uses TRBV7-9 and TRBJ1-5; 8 bases are shared with TRBD1. There are 13 residues in the CDR3. The V and J ends lost 3 bases and 8 bases, in that order; junction bases with no gene match: 3. Germline V gene sequence: CDR1 SEHNR, CDR2 FQNEAQ (reference sequence).